This T cell receptor (beta chain) was obtained from a study of molecular identifiers for immune sequencing clone quantification. In its sample, this clonotype was seen many times. TCRdb passed the PCR reads through MiXCR, listing each CDR3 protein once. The table includes some 70,000 distinct CDR3 sequences, around 18% detected once. The germline V and J ends were trimmed by 2 bases and 4 bases, with 11 bases remaining between them. This CDR3 contains 15 residues. The germline CDR1 and CDR2 sequences are SGHVS and FNYEAQ. V and J are TRBV7-6 and TRBJ1-4; no clear D. The specimen was naive CD8+ T cells from blood, with Jurkat cell RNA spiked in. The subset is: FACS-sorted CD8+CD4-CCR7+CD45RA+ naive T cells. The TCR originated in a human donor in good health. Some libraries in this study had Jurkat cell RNA spiked in. CDR3: CASSLLLEDNEKLFF. CDR3 DNA: TGTGCCAGCAGCTTACTTTTGGAGGATAATGAAAAACTGTTTTTT.